The rows below give T cell receptor beta chains drawn from one sample of a study of blood T cell repertoires in COVID-19. This table comes from immunoSEQ multiplex PCR, and its TCRdb copy is limited to in-frame clones, with some not included. The table lists 150,000 to 200,000 clones, approximately 88% of them singletons, with roughly 9.1% in the top ten. The sample taken for sequencing was peripheral blood. These receptor sequences come from a woman aged 80 or over with active or convalescent COVID-19. CDR3s include the opening cysteine and the closing phenylalanine or tryptophan. D genes are given only for firm matches. Only part of the rows carry a size: once, few, many, or a class if the clone is expanded.

V gene	J gene	clone size	D gene	CDR3 protein	CDR3 DNA
TRBV5-1	TRBJ1-3	once	-	CASSLAGSGNTIYF	TGCGCCAGCAGCTTGGCCGGGTCTGGAAACACCATATATTTT
TRBV2	TRBJ1-3	-	TRBD1	CASSEGQSSGNTIYF	TGTGCCAGCAGTGAGGGACAGTCTTCTGGAAACACCATATATTTT
TRBV23-1	TRBJ1-1	once	-	CASSQPKRRSEGLGRGNTEAFF	TGCGCCAGCAGTCAACCGAAACGGCGATCTGAGGGTTTAGGGAGGGGGAACACTGAAGCTTTCTTT
TRBV11-2	TRBJ2-1	-	TRBD1	CASSSRDRGWEQFF	TGTGCCAGCAGCTCCCGGGACAGGGGGTGGGAGCAGTTCTTC
TRBV5-1	TRBJ2-2	once	TRBD2	CASSLVGLAGGSNTGELFF	TGCGCCAGCAGCTTGGTAGGACTAGCGGGGGGTTCGAACACCGGGGAGCTGTTTTTT
TRBV3-1/TRBV3-2	TRBJ2-5	-	-	CASSHGELLVETQYF	TGTGCCAGCAGCCACGGAGAGCTTTTGGTTGAGACCCAGTACTTC
TRBV7-9	TRBJ1-1	-	-	CASSRFNTEAFF	TGTGCCAGCAGCCGGTTCAACACTGAAGCTTTCTTT
TRBV2	TRBJ2-2	-	TRBD2	CASSASGGAGSGELFF	TGTGCCAGCAGTGCCAGCGGGGGGGCAGGCTCCGGGGAGCTGTTTTTT
TRBV7-9	TRBJ1-1	few	TRBD1	CASSLRTGGNTEAFF	TGTGCCAGCAGCCTAAGGACAGGGGGGAACACTGAAGCTTTCTTT
TRBV18	TRBJ1-1	-	TRBD1	CASSGQGGTEAFF	TGTGCCAGCTCCGGACAGGGGGGTACTGAAGCTTTCTTT
TRBV6-1	TRBJ1-1	-	-	CASSASGGARNTEAFF	TGTGCCAGCAGTGCCTCGGGCGGGGCCAGGAACACTGAAGCTTTCTTT
TRBV5-1	TRBJ2-7	-	-	CASGPEIPDSYEQYF	TGCGCCAGCGGGCCAGAAATCCCCGACTCCTACGAGCAGTACTTC
TRBV9	TRBJ2-2	few	-	CASSAGGPSGELFF	TGTGCCAGCAGTGCAGGGGGGCCCTCCGGGGAGCTGTTTTTT
TRBV2	TRBJ1-1	once	TRBD1	CASSRQGAQGTEAFF	TGTGCCAGCAGCCGACAGGGGGCGCAGGGCACTGAAGCTTTCTTT
TRBV6-5	TRBJ1-2	-	-	CASSYSVSNYGYTF	TGTGCCAGCAGTTACTCAGTCAGTAACTATGGCTACACCTTC
TRBV27	TRBJ1-6	once	TRBD1	CASSSRPGQGTSSYNSPLHF	TGTGCCAGCAGTTCCCGACCGGGACAGGGGACGAGCTCCTATAATTCACCCCTCCACTTT
TRBV11-2	TRBJ1-1	-	-	CASSSWGLLTEAFF	TGTGCCAGCAGCTCTTGGGGACTCCTGACTGAAGCTTTCTTT
TRBV15	TRBJ1-6	-	-	CATSRGQSNSPLHF	TGTGCCACCAGCAGAGGGCAGTCTAATTCACCCCTCCACTTT
TRBV7-2	TRBJ1-5	once	-	CASSLGSGNQPQHF	TGTGCCAGCAGCTTAGGATCGGGGAATCAGCCCCAGCATTTT
TRBV7-2	TRBJ1-3	few	-	CATRSGNTIYF	TGTGCCACCCGGTCTGGAAACACCATATATTTT
TRBV20-1	TRBJ1-2	-	TRBD1	CSARTGGGYTF	TGCAGTGCCCGGACAGGGGGGGGCTACACCTTC
TRBV6-2/TRBV6-3	TRBJ1-2	-	-	CASSYVGEYGYTF	TGTGCCAGCAGTTACGTTGGGGAGTATGGCTACACCTTC
TRBV27	TRBJ2-1	once	TRBD2	CASSKGGWGGKNEQFF	TGTGCCAGCAGTAAGGGAGGGTGGGGCGGAAAAAATGAGCAGTTCTTC
TRBV6-5	TRBJ1-1	-	-	CASSYGGTANTEAFF	TGTGCCAGCAGTTACGGGGGGACGGCGAACACTGAAGCTTTCTTT
TRBV6-5	TRBJ2-7	-	TRBD2	CASRAGYEQYF	TGTGCCAGCCGAGCGGGGTACGAGCAGTACTTC
TRBV27	TRBJ2-5	-	TRBD1	CASSLRGQGFRSQETQYF	TGTGCCAGCAGTTTGCGGGGACAGGGGTTTCGAAGCCAAGAGACCCAGTACTTC
TRBV7-2	TRBJ1-4	-	-	CASSFGATFNEKLFF	TGTGCCAGCAGCTTTGGGGCAACCTTTAATGAAAAACTGTTTTTT
TRBV7-2	TRBJ1-2	-	-	CASSLLVWPYGYTF	TGTGCCAGCAGCTTACTAGTGTGGCCCTATGGCTACACCTTC
TRBV5-4	TRBJ2-6	-	TRBD2	CASRTSGGSGANVLTF	TGTGCCAGCAGGACTAGCGGGGGCTCTGGGGCCAACGTCCTGACTTTC
TRBV9	TRBJ2-5	once	TRBD2	CASSVTSGNQETQYF	TGTGCCAGCAGCGTAACAAGCGGGAACCAAGAGACCCAGTACTTC
TRBV2	TRBJ2-5	few	TRBD2	CASSVTAWRGTSRETQYF	TGTGCCAGCAGTGTTACCGCCTGGCGGGGGACCTCCAGAGAGACCCAGTACTTC
TRBV9	TRBJ1-1	-	-	CASSTRADDRFEAFF	TGTGCCAGCAGCACCCGAGCCGACGACAGATTTGAAGCTTTCTTT
TRBV9	TRBJ2-2	-	-	CASSSRTANTGELFF	TGTGCCAGCAGCTCTCGGACAGCCAACACCGGGGAGCTGTTTTTT
TRBV5-1	TRBJ1-6	-	TRBD1	CASSLWGVGTGAILTQDSPLHF	TGCGCCAGCAGCTTGTGGGGGGTCGGGACAGGGGCCATCCTCACCCAAGATTCACCCCTCCACTTT
TRBV10-3	TRBJ1-5	-	TRBD1	CAISDRGNQPQHF	TGTGCCATCAGCGACAGGGGCAATCAGCCCCAGCATTTT
TRBV6-4	TRBJ1-2	once	-	CASSDGRGYTF	TGTGCCAGCAGTGACGGGCGTGGCTACACCTTC
TRBV10-3	TRBJ1-2	-	TRBD1	CAISVKGGADYGYTF	TGTGCCATCAGTGTCAAAGGGGGCGCTGACTATGGCTACACCTTC
TRBV7-2	TRBJ1-3	once	TRBD1	CASSHWTGSVGNTIYF	TGTGCCAGCAGCCATTGGACAGGATCAGTCGGAAACACCATATATTTT
TRBV19	TRBJ1-3	-	TRBD1	CASSSGTGLSGNTIYF	TGTGCCAGTAGTTCAGGGACAGGGCTGTCTGGAAACACCATATATTTT
TRBV19	TRBJ1-4	-	-	CASRRTAVATNEKLFF	TGTGCCAGTAGGAGGACAGCCGTTGCAACTAATGAAAAACTGTTTTTT
TRBV18	TRBJ1-1	few	TRBD1	CASSSRDSQTEAFF	TGTGCCAGCTCAAGCCGGGACAGCCAGACTGAAGCTTTCTTT
TRBV4-3	TRBJ2-5	many	TRBD2	CASSHQLAGQETQYF	TGCGCCAGCAGCCACCAACTAGCGGGACAAGAGACCCAGTACTTC
TRBV18	TRBJ1-2	once	TRBD1	CASSPSTGVKNYGYTF	TGTGCCAGCTCACCTTCAACAGGGGTGAAGAACTATGGCTACACCTTC
TRBV7-9	TRBJ2-7	-	TRBD1	CASSRQGFSYEQYF	TGTGCCAGCAGCAGACAGGGGTTTTCCTACGAGCAGTACTTC
TRBV7-2	TRBJ1-3	-	-	CASSLVGGVDTIYF	TGTGCCAGCAGCTTAGTAGGAGGGGTAGACACCATATATTTT
TRBV5-4	TRBJ2-2	-	TRBD2	CASSWGSRGVNTGELFF	TGTGCCAGCAGCTGGGGTAGTCGGGGGGTCAACACCGGGGAGCTGTTTTTT
TRBV29-1	TRBJ2-7	few	TRBD2	CSVPGLAGPEQYF	TGCAGCGTACCCGGACTAGCGGGGCCCGAGCAGTACTTC
TRBV7-2	TRBJ2-5	-	TRBD2	CASSLLAGGASRTQYF	TGTGCCAGCAGCCTACTAGCGGGGGGTGCATCCCGGACCCAGTACTTC
TRBV9	TRBJ1-6	-	-	CASSYGKLDSPLHF	TGTGCCAGCAGCTACGGGAAATTAGATTCACCCCTCCACTTT
TRBV5-1	TRBJ2-2	-	-	CASLPGGPETGELFF	TGCGCCAGCCTCCCCGGGGGTCCAGAGACCGGGGAGCTGTTTTTT
TRBV7-8	TRBJ1-5	-	-	CASSPEGHPNQPQHF	TGTGCCAGCAGCCCTGAAGGACACCCGAATCAGCCCCAGCATTTT
TRBV5-4	TRBJ2-3	-	TRBD2	CASRVSGGPSTDTQYF	TGTGCCAGCAGGGTTAGCGGGGGCCCTAGCACAGATACGCAGTATTTT
TRBV7-3	TRBJ2-2	-	TRBD1	CASSSQGFSGELFF	TGTGCCAGCAGCTCACAGGGGTTCTCCGGGGAGCTGTTTTTT